These 17 T cell receptor beta chains came from one sample sequenced in a study of T cell repertoires in aging, cancer and after chemotherapy. Rearranged V-D-J TRB sequences were amplified with a mixed TRB-A/B primer pool. TCRdb re-called the multiplex PCR reads with MiXCR, one entry per CDR3 protein. The sample shows 1,200 or so distinct CDR3 sequences, approximately 26% of them seen only once. Amplification of TCR beta used genomic DNA extracted from peripheral blood. Sequences were obtained from blood. Receptors were obtained from a human donor with a blood cancer.

The rearrangement uses TRBV6-2 or TRBV6-3 and TRBJ2-1; 11 nucleotides align to TRBD2. In germline, CDR1 is MNHEY, CDR2 SVGEGT. CDR3 length: 15 amino acids. The DNA for the CDR3 is TGTGTTAGCAGTTTTTTAGCGGGGGGGCTCAATGAGCAGTTCTTC. This sequence encodes CVSSFLAGGLNEQFF.

The chain's CDR3 is CASSQDSDFYNEQFF. Written as DNA, the CDR3 is TGCGCCAGCAGCCAAGATTCGGACTTCTACAATGAGCAGTTCTTC. The rearrangement uses TRBV4-3 and TRBJ2-1; the D gene is possibly TRBD2 (5 bases). Germline CDR1 and CDR2: LGHNA and YSLEER. Trimming removed 0 bases at V and 3 bases at J, with 9 bases between. This CDR3 is 15 amino acids long.

The V and J genes are TRBV18 and TRBJ2-2; 10 bases line up with TRBD1. In germline, CDR1 is KGHSH, CDR2 LQKENI. The CDR3 totals 15 residues. After removal of 3 bases from V and 7 bases from J, the junction contained 5 bases not matched to a gene. CDR3 region: CASSPTGGVDGELFF. The CDR3 nucleotides read TGTGCCAGCTCACCGACAGGGGGCGTGGACGGGGAGCTGTTTTTT.

This clonotype turned up a few times. The chain has TRBV6-2 or TRBV6-3 and TRBJ2-5; 9 nucleotides agree with TRBD1. The CDR3 sequence is 14 residues long. Per the germline V gene, CDR1 is MNHEY and CDR2 is SVGEGT. J lost 7 bases, V lost 7 bases, and 10 bases had no gene match. The CDR3 region is CASNRDRAFGTQYF. Written as DNA, the CDR3 is TGTGCCAGCAATAGGGACAGGGCTTTTGGGACCCAGTACTTC.

By proportion, this clonotype is large. Here the CDR3 DNA reads TGTGCCTGGAGGGGGGTGTACAATGAGCAGTTCTTC. Translation: CAWRGVYNEQFF. The rearrangement joins TRBV30 to TRBJ2-1; tentatively, D is TRBD1 or TRBD2 (5 bases each). V lost 3 bases to trimming and J lost 4 bases, with 7 bases between them. Germline V lookup: CDR1 GTSNPN, CDR2 SVGIG (reference sequence). This CDR3 comprises 12 residues.

This clonotype qualifies as medium-sized (0.01 to 0.1%). J is TRBJ2-7 and V is TRBV20-1; D gene unclear. This CDR3 has 12 amino acids. CDR1 is DFQATT, CDR2 SNEGSKA, per germline (reference sequence). V was pared by 5 bases and J by 2 bases, with 10 bases between. The CDR3 DNA reads as TGCAGTGCTCAAGGATCAACCTACGAGCAGTACTTC. Amino acids: CSAQGSTYEQYF.

This clonotype counts as large. The chain joins TRBV12-3 or TRBV12-4 to TRBJ2-1; D tentatively fits TRBD1 or TRBD2 (6 bases each). Trimming removed 6 bases at V and 14 bases at J, with 20 bases between. CDR3 size: 13 residues. The CDR3, as DNA: TGTGCCAGCAGACCGGGGGACATTCCAAGGGAGTTCTTC. It encodes CASRPGDIPREFF.

Judged by abundance, this clonotype is large. J is TRBJ2-3 and V is TRBV7-9; D possibly uses TRBD1 or TRBD2 (7 bases each). Germline values: CDR1 SEHNR, CDR2 FQNEAQ (reference sequence). The CDR3 length is 15 residues. The germline V and J ends were trimmed by 4 bases and 5 bases, with 16 bases remaining between them. The CDR3 DNA follows: TGTGCCAGCAGCTCTCTGGGACAGCGGGGAGATACGCAGTATTTT. As protein: CASSSLGQRGDTQYF.

The CDR3, as DNA: TGTGCCAGCAGCCACGTCGAGGCGGCTTTGGGACTAGCGGGGGTCACGTCCGCCTACGAGCAGTACTTC. Its translation: CASSHVEAALGLAGVTSAYEQYF. V is TRBV6-2 or TRBV6-3 and J is TRBJ2-7; TRBD2 matches at 14 bases. Germline values: CDR1 MNHEY, CDR2 SVGEGT. The CDR3 sequence is 23 residues long. V dropped 6 bases and J dropped 2; count of bases not matched to a gene: 27.

This clonotype came up a few times. The V gene is TRBV29-1, the J gene TRBJ2-1; the D gene is possibly TRBD2 (6 bases). Germline CDR1 and CDR2: SQVTM and ANQGSEA. The V end was cut by 5 bases, the J end by 9 bases, with 14 bases between. CDR3 size: 12 residues. CDR3 residues: CSVKLAHAEQFF. DNA for the CDR3: TGCAGCGTTAAACTAGCTCACGCTGAGCAGTTCTTC.

The chain is built from TRBV20-1 and TRBJ2-7; TRBD1 matches 7 bases. This CDR3 has 12 residues. From germline, CDR1 is DFQATT and CDR2 SNEGSKA (reference sequence). Germline trimming cut 5 bases from V and 4 bases from J; bases unmatched to any gene: 5. The CDR3 region has the DNA TGCAGTGCTCCGGGACAGACGTACGAGCAGTACTTC. Translated, it gives CSAPGQTYEQYF.

By its share, this clonotype is large. The chain is built from TRBV19 and TRBJ2-4; 9 bases line up with TRBD2. Losses at the gene ends were 7 bases for V and 6 bases for J; bases not matched to a gene: 10. This CDR3 contains 15 residues. CDR1 is LNHDA, CDR2 SQIVND, per germline (reference sequence). The chain's CDR3 is CASTPSPTSGNIQYF. The CDR3 DNA follows: TGTGCCAGTACCCCCTCCCCGACTAGCGGAAACATTCAGTACTTC.

The table lists this clonotype with a few counts. V gene TRBV28 combines with J gene TRBJ1-2; 7 bases are shared with TRBD1. The V gene's germline CDR1 is MDHEN and CDR2 SYDVKM. This CDR3 has 13 amino acids. Unmatched junction bases numbered 8, after V lost 6 bases and J lost 7 bases. CDR3 sequence (DNA): TGTGCCAGCAGGGACAGGACCCTAGGTGGCTACACCTTC. The encoded protein is CASRDRTLGGYTF.

By its share, this clonotype is medium-sized. V usage is TRBV20-1 and J usage is TRBJ1-2; weak D call: TRBD1 (6 bases). V was pared by 3 bases and J by 5 bases, with 13 bases between. Germline values: CDR1 DFQATT, CDR2 SNEGSKA (reference sequence). There are 13 residues in the CDR3. This chain's CDR3 is CSASPQGPYGYTF. CDR3 DNA sequence: TGCAGTGCTAGCCCACAGGGACCATATGGCTACACCTTC.

The CDR3 sequence: CSASWGPQHF. As DNA, the CDR3 is TGCAGTGCTAGTTGGGGGCCCCAGCATTTT. This rearrangement joins TRBV20-1 to TRBJ1-5; D is undetermined. V was shortened by 3 bases and J by 9 bases, with 6 bases between the two germline ends. The CDR3 runs 10 residues. Per the germline V gene, CDR1 is DFQATT and CDR2 is SNEGSKA (reference sequence).

By share, this clonotype ranks as large. The chain combines TRBV19 with TRBJ2-7, with 7 bases matching TRBD1. V trimming: 2 bases; J trimming: 0 bases; junction bases outside the gene matches: 4. Germline lookup yields CDR1 LNHDA and CDR2 SQIVND (reference sequence). The CDR3 runs 15 residues. In DNA, the CDR3 is TGTGCCAGTAGTATATGGACAGGAGGCTCCTACGAGCAGTACTTC. Translating gives CASSIWTGGSYEQYF.

This clonotype is judged medium-sized. J is TRBJ1-1 and V is TRBV29-1; D is unresolved. The V end was cut by 5 bases, the J end by 4 bases, with 8 bases between. The CDR3 runs to 11 residues. Germline V gives CDR1 SQVTM, CDR2 ANQGSEA. The DNA of the CDR3 is TGCAGCGTTCCCAGTCCCACTGAAGCTTTCTTT. Protein product: CSVPSPTEAFF.